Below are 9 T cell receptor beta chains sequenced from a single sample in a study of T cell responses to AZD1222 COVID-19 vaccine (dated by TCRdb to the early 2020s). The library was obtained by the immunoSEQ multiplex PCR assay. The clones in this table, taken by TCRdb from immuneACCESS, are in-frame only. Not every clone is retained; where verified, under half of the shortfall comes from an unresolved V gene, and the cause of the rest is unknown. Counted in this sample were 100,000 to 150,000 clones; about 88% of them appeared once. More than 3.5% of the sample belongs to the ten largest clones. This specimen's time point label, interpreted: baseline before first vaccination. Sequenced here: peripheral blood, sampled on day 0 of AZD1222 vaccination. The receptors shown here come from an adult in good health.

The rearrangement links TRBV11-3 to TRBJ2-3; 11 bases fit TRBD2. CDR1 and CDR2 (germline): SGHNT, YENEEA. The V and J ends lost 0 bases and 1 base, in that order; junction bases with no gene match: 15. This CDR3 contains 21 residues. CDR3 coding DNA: TGTGCCAGCAGCTTAGACGGCGTTACACCTCAACTAGCGGGAGGCACAGATACGCAGTATTTT. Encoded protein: CASSLDGVTPQLAGGTDTQYF.

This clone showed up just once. The CDR3 region is CASAPAGVGGYTF. CDR3 bases: TGTGCCAGCGCCCCGGCGGGGGTGGGTGGCTACACCTTC. The V and J genes are TRBV7-9 and TRBJ1-2; the D gene is possibly TRBD1 (5 bases). The germline V gene has CDR1 SEHNR and CDR2 FQNEAQ (reference sequence). V lost 8 bases and J 7 bases, leaving 17 bases between the germline ends. The CDR3 sequence is 13 residues long.

The CDR3 loop reads CASSLTGGGGELFF. The CDR3 nucleotides read TGTGCCAGCAGCTTGACAGGGGGCGGCGGGGAGCTGTTTTTT. The chain joins TRBV11-2 to TRBJ2-2; 10 bases are shared with TRBD1. CDR3 length equals 14 residues. V lost 3 bases and J lost 7; bases outside the gene matches: 2. CDR1 and CDR2 from the germline V gene are SGHAT and FQNNGV.

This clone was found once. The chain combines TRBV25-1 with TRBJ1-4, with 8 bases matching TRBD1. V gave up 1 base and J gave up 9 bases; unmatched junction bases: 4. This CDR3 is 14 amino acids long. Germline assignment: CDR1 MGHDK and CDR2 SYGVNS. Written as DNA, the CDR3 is TGTGCCAGCAGTGAATTCGGACAGGGTCAAAAACTGTTTTTT. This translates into CASSEFGQGQKLFF.

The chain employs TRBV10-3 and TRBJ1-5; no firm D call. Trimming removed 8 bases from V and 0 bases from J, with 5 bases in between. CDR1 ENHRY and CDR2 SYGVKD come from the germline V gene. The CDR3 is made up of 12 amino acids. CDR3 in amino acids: CAIGNSNQPQHF. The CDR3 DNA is TGTGCCATCGGGAATAGCAATCAGCCCCAGCATTTT.

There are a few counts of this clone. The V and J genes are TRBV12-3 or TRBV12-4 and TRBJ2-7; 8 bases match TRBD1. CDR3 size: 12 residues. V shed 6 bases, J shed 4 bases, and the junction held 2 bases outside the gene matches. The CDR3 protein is CASSRTGYEQYF. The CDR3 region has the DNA TGTGCCAGCAGCAGGACAGGGTACGAGCAGTACTTC.

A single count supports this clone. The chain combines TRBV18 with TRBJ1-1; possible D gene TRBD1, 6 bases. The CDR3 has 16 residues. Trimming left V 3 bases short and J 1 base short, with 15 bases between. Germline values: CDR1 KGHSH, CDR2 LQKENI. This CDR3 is CASSPPGRGANTEAFF. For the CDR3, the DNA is TGTGCCAGCTCACCTCCCGGAAGGGGGGCGAACACTGAAGCTTTCTTT.

For the CDR3, the DNA is TGTGCCAGCACCTCGGACAGGGACGAGCAGTACTTC. Translating it yields CASTSDRDEQYF. The chain employs TRBV6-5 and TRBJ2-7, with 8 bases matching TRBD1. Germline V gene sequence: CDR1 MNHEY, CDR2 SVGAGI. The ends lost 7 bases at V and 5 bases at J; junction bases unmatched: 4. CDR3 length equals 12 residues.

The CDR3 sequence: CASSTEAGDNSPLHF. The CDR3 DNA sequence: TGTGCCAGCAGTACTGAGGCCGGGGATAATTCACCCCTCCACTTT. This chain links TRBV2 with TRBJ1-6; D gene unclear. CDR1 and CDR2 from the germline V gene are SNHLY and FYNNEI. The CDR3 contains 15 residues. Trimming took off 5 bases at V and 5 bases at J, with 13 bases between the two ends. The complete variable domain, with remaining parts taken from reference TRBV2 and TRBJ1-6, reads EPEVTQTPSHQVTQMGQEVILRCVPISNHLYFYWYRQILGQKVEFLVSFYNNEISEKSEIFDDQFSVERPDGSNFTLKIRSTKLEDSAMYFCASSTEAGDNSPLHFGNGTRLTVT.